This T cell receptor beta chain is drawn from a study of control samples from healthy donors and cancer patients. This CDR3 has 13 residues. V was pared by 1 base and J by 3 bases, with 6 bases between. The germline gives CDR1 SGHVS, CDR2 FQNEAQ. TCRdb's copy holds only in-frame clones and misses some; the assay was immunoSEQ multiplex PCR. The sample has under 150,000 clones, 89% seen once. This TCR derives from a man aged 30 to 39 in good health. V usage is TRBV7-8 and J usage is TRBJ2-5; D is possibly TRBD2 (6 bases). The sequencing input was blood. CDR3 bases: TGTGCCAGCAGCTTAGTAGCGGAAGAGACCCAGTACTTC. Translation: CASSLVAEETQYF.